The 18 T cell receptor beta chains reported below all come from one sample, sequenced in a study of shared clonotypes between healthy human individuals. Some clones are missing from TCRdb's copy, which holds only in-frame ones; the method was immunoSEQ multiplex PCR. The data hold fewer than 1.8 million clones, with just under 99% observed a single time. The sample consisted of naive CD4+ T cells sorted from blood. Documented subset: CD45RA+ positively selected. Every receptor here comes from a man in his thirties or forties in good health.

The chain is built from TRBV7-6 and TRBJ2-3; D gene ambiguous. Trimming stripped 4 bases from V and 6 bases from J, with 11 bases between. The CDR3 contains 13 residues. Germline CDR1 SGHVS, CDR2 FNYEAQ. CDR3 nucleotide sequence: TGTGCCAGCAGCTCGCTTGACGGGGATACGCAGTATTTT. Its translation is CASSSLDGDTQYF.

Of note for this clone: Within the sample, other DNA sequences also encode this same CDR3. The V and J genes are TRBV5-1 and TRBJ2-6; unclear D gene. This CDR3 has 14 amino acids. V shed 2 bases and J shed 4 bases, with 7 bases lying between them. CDR1 and CDR2 (germline): SGHRS, YFSETQ. The CDR3 sequence is CASSLTAGANVLTF. Written as DNA, the CDR3 is TGCGCCAGCAGCTTAACAGCCGGGGCCAACGTCCTGACTTTC.

Here the CDR3 DNA reads TGTGCCAGCAGCTTAGTAAACCGGGGGAACACCGGGGAGCTGTTTTTT. Translating gives CASSLVNRGNTGELFF. The rearrangement links TRBV7-2 to TRBJ2-2, with a possible D match to TRBD2 (5 bases). V was clipped by 1 base and J by 1 base, with 10 bases between them. The CDR3 has 16 amino acids. The V gene's germline CDR1 is SGHTA and CDR2 FQGNSA.

This chain uses TRBV7-2 with TRBJ2-7; 10 nucleotides agree with TRBD2. The CDR3 runs to 15 residues. The V gene's germline CDR1 is SGHTA and CDR2 FQGNSA. V gave up 4 bases and J gave up 4 bases; unmatched junction bases: 7. The CDR3 spells CASSSAASGSYEQYF. DNA of the CDR3: TGTGCCAGCAGCTCAGCGGCTAGCGGGAGTTACGAGCAGTACTTC.

The V and J genes are TRBV21-1 and TRBJ1-1. TRBV21-1 is deemed a pseudogene. The CDR3 totals 14 residues. The CDR3 nucleotides are TGTGCCAGCAGCAAATGCGGCAGCAACCCTGAAGCTTTCTTT. Protein sequence: CASSKCGSNPEAFF.

This chain connects TRBV9 to TRBJ2-3; no definite D call. The ends were cut back, 0 bases at V and 0 bases at J, with 11 bases in the middle. Germline lookup yields CDR1 SGDLS and CDR2 YYNGEE. The CDR3 contains 16 residues. CDR3 sequence (DNA): TGTGCCAGCAGCGTAGGGCATGTGACGAGCACAGATACGCAGTATTTT. Translated: CASSVGHVTSTDTQYF.

The chain couples TRBV19 to TRBJ1-2; the D is unclear. Germline CDR1 is LNHDA and CDR2 is SQIVND (reference sequence). CDR3 length: 13 amino acids. The V gene lost 10 bases and the J gene lost 1 base, with 13 bases spanning the gap. CDR3 loop: CATSGPGNYGYTF. The CDR3 DNA is TGTGCCACCTCTGGCCCGGGTAACTATGGCTACACCTTC.

The chain is built from TRBV5-1 and TRBJ1-3; 7 positions agree with TRBD1. The V and J ends lost 0 bases and 1 base, in that order; junction bases with no gene match: 1. Germline-derived CDR1 and CDR2 are SGHRS and YFSETQ. CDR3 size: 15 residues. This CDR3 reads CASSLEGASGNTIYF. CDR3 in DNA: TGCGCCAGCAGCTTGGAGGGGGCGTCTGGAAACACCATATATTTT. The variable domain in full, completed from reference TRBV5-1 and TRBJ1-3, reads KAGVTQTPRYLIKTRGQQVTLSCSPISGHRSVSWYQQTPGQGLQFLFEYFSETQRNKGNFPGRFSGRQFSNSRSEMNVSTLELGDSALYLCASSLEGASGNTIYFGEGSWLTVV.

V and J are TRBV28 and TRBJ2-7; TRBD1 matches 8 bases. After removal of 9 bases from V and 4 bases from J, the junction contained 8 bases not matched to a gene. CDR1 and CDR2 (germline): MDHEN, SYDVKM. The CDR3 spans 13 residues. The CDR3 reads CASTGQVSYEQYF. The CDR3 nucleotides are TGTGCCAGTACGGGACAGGTCTCGTACGAGCAGTACTTC. Supplemented by reference TRBV28 and TRBJ2-7, the full variable domain reads DVKVTQSSRYLVKRTGEKVFLECVQDMDHENMFWYRQDPGLGLRLIYFSYDVKMKEKGDIPEGYSVSREKKERFSLILESASTNQTSMYLCASTGQVSYEQYFGPGTRLTVT.

This clone showed up just once. The J gene is TRBJ2-7, the V gene TRBV4-3; D is ambiguous. CDR3 size: 15 residues. V lost 3 bases to trimming and J lost 4 bases, with 16 bases between them. Per germline, CDR1 LGHNA and CDR2 YSLEER. For the CDR3, the DNA is TGCGCCAGCAGCCACCAGTTCTTTGGAGTATACGAGCAGTACTTC. Its protein is CASSHQFFGVYEQYF.

The chain links TRBV9 to TRBJ1-2; tentative D call: TRBD1 (5 bases). V lost 8 bases and J 9 bases, leaving 14 bases between the germline ends. The CDR3 totals 11 residues. CDR1 SGDLS and CDR2 YYNGEE come from the germline V gene. The CDR3 nucleotides are TGTGCCAGTTCAGGGACGTACAGCTACACCTTC. Its protein product is CASSGTYSYTF.

The rearrangement joins TRBV9 to TRBJ2-5; tentatively, D is TRBD2 (5 bases). V was trimmed by 0 bases and J by 5 bases, leaving 14 bases between them. The CDR3 totals 15 residues. Per the germline V gene, CDR1 is SGDLS and CDR2 is YYNGEE. The CDR3 DNA reads as TGTGCCAGCAGCGTAGTTAGCTCGGGATTTGAGACCCAGTACTTC. Encoded protein: CASSVVSSGFETQYF.

The rearrangement uses TRBV13 and TRBJ2-2; the match to TRBD1 covers 9 bases. The CDR3 loop spans 16 amino acids. Germline V gene lookup returns CDR1 PRHDT and CDR2 FYEKMQ (reference sequence). Germline trimming cut 5 bases from V and 2 bases from J; bases unmatched to any gene: 6. In DNA form, the CDR3 reads TGTGCCAGCAGCCAATTGGGACAGGGAAACACCGGGGAGCTGTTTTTT. Amino acids: CASSQLGQGNTGELFF.

With regard to this clone: The sample contains more than one DNA sequence encoding this CDR3. This sequence joins TRBV28 and TRBJ2-1; D is ambiguous. The germline CDR1 and CDR2 sequences are MDHEN and SYDVKM. V shed 3 bases and J shed 4 bases, with 7 bases lying between them. The CDR3 consists of 13 residues. The CDR3 nucleotides are TGTGCCAGCAGTTTTATCGGGTACAATGAGCAGTTCTTC. This gives the protein CASSFIGYNEQFF. Drawing the rest from reference TRBV28 and TRBJ2-1, the complete variable domain is DVKVTQSSRYLVKRTGEKVFLECVQDMDHENMFWYRQDPGLGLRLIYFSYDVKMKEKGDIPEGYSVSREKKERFSLILESASTNQTSMYLCASSFIGYNEQFFGPGTRLTVL.

The chain uses TRBV9 and TRBJ2-7; 13 nucleotides align to TRBD2. The V segment lost 2 bases and the J segment 2 bases; nucleotides outside the gene matches: 10. Germline CDR1 is SGDLS and CDR2 is YYNGEE. The CDR3 spans 18 residues. The CDR3 region is CASSVGTGLAGAPYEQYF. In DNA, the CDR3 is TGTGCCAGCAGCGTGGGGACCGGACTAGCGGGAGCCCCCTACGAGCAGTACTTC.

The chain links TRBV28 to TRBJ1-2, with a weak D call TRBD1 (5 bases). Trimming removed 6 bases from V and 7 bases from J, with 15 bases in between. The length of the CDR3 is 13 residues. The V gene's germline CDR1 is MDHEN and CDR2 SYDVKM. CDR3 sequence reads: CASRDTDIGGYTF. The CDR3 DNA follows: TGTGCCAGCAGGGACACGGATATTGGTGGCTACACCTTC.

This chain links TRBV4-1 with TRBJ2-2; D gene unclear. This CDR3 comprises 15 residues. Germline V gene data show CDR1 as MGHRA and CDR2 as YSYEKL. Deletions cut 2 bases from V and 1 base from J, with 8 bases between. CDR3 coding DNA: TGCGCCAGCAGCCAAAAAGGTGGGAACACCGGGGAGCTGTTTTTT. It specifies CASSQKGGNTGELFF.

The V and J genes are TRBV10-1 and TRBJ2-1; D might be TRBD2 (5 bases). Germline V gene data show CDR1 as WNHNN and CDR2 as SYGVQD (reference sequence). The CDR3 is made up of 15 amino acids. V was clipped by 2 bases and J by 8 bases, with 16 bases between them. The DNA for the CDR3 is TGCGCCAGCAGTGAGATGTCTATATTGAGGGATGAGCAGTTCTTC. Encoded protein: CASSEMSILRDEQFF.